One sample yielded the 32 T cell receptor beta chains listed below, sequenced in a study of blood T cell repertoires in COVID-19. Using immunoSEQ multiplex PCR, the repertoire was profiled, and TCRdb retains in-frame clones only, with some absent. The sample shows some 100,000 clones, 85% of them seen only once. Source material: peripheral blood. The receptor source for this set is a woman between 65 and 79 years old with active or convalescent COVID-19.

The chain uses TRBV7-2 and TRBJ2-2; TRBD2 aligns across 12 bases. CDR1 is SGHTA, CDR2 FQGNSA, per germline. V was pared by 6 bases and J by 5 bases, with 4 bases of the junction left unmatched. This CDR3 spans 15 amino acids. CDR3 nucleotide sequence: TGTGCCAGCAGGCCGACTAGCGGGGGAACCGGGGAGCTGTTTTTT. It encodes CASRPTSGGTGELFF.

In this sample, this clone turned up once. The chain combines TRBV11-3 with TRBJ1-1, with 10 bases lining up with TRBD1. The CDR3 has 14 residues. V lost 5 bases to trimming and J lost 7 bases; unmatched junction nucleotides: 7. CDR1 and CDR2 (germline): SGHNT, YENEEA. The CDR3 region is CASSQGQGSFEAFF. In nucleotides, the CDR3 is TGTGCCAGCAGCCAGGGACAGGGGTCCTTTGAAGCTTTCTTT.

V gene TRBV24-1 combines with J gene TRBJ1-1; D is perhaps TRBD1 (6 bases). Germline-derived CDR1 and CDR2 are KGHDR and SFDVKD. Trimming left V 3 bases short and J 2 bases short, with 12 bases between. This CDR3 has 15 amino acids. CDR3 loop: CATSDAGTSNTEAFF. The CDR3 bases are TGTGCCACCAGTGATGCCGGGACATCCAACACTGAAGCTTTCTTT.

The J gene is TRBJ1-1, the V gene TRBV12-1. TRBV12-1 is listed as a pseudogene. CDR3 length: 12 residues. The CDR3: CASSPRNTEAFF. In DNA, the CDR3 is TGTGCCAGCAGCCCCCGGAACACTGAAGCTTTCTTT.

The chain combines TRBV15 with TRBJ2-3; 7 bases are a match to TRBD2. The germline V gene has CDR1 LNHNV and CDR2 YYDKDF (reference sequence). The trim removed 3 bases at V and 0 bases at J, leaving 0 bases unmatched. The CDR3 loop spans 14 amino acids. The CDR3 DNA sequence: TGTGCCACCAGCAGGGGGGGGAGCACAGATACGCAGTATTTT. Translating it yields CATSRGGSTDTQYF.

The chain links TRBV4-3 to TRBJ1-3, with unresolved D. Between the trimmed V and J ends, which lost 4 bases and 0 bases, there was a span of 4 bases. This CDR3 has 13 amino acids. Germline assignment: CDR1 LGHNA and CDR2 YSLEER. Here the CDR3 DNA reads TGCGCCAGCAGCCCAAACTCTGGAAACACCATATATTTT. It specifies CASSPNSGNTIYF.

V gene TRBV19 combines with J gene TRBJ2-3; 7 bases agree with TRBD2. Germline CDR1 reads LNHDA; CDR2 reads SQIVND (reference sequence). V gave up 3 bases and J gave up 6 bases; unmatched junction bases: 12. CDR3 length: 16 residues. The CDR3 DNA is TGTGCCAGTAGTATGAAAGCGGGGCGGCCACAGGATACGCAGTATTTT. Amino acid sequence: CASSMKAGRPQDTQYF.

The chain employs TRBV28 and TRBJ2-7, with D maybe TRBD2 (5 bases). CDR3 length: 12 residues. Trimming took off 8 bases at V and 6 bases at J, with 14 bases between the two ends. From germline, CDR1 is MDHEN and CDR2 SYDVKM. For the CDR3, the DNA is TGTGCCAGCCCCGGACCAGGAGGCGAGCAGTACTTC. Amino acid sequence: CASPGPGGEQYF.

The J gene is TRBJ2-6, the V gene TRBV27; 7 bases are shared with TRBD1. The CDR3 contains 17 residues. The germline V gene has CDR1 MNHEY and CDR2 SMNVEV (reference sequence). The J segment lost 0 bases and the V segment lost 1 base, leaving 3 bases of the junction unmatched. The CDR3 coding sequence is TGTGCCAGCAGTTTATTTGGGACAGCCTCTGGGGCCAACGTCCTGACTTTC. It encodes CASSLFGTASGANVLTF.

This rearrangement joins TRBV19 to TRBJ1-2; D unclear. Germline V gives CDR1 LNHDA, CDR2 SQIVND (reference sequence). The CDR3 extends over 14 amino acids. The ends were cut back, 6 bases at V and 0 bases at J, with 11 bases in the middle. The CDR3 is CASSYDTTNYGYTF. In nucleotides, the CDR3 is TGTGCCAGTAGCTATGACACGACTAACTATGGCTACACCTTC.

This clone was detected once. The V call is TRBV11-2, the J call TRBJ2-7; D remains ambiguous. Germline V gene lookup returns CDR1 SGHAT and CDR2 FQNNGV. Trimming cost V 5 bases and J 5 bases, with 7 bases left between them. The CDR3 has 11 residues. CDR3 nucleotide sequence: TGTGCCAGCAGCCTCCCCCACGAGCAGTACTTC. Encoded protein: CASSLPHEQYF.

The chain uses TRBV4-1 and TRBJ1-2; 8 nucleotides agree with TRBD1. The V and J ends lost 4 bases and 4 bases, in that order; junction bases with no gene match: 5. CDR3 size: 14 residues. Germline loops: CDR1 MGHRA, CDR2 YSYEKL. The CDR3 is CASSPTGDGYGYTF. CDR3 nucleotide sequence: TGCGCCAGCAGCCCGACAGGGGACGGCTATGGCTACACCTTC.

The CDR3 region is CATSVSGTPGELFF. The CDR3 DNA sequence: TGTGCCACCAGTGTGTCCGGGACACCCGGGGAGCTGTTTTTT. The rearrangement uses TRBV24-1 and TRBJ2-2, with D tentatively TRBD1 (6 bases). The CDR3 is 14 amino acids. Trimming pared 5 bases from V and 6 bases from J, leaving 12 bases between. Germline V gene sequence: CDR1 KGHDR, CDR2 SFDVKD.

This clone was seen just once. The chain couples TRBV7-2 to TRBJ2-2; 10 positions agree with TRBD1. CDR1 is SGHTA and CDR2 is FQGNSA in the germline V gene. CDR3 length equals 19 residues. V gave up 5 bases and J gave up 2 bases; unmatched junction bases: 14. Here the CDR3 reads CASSASFRDRGPNTGELFF. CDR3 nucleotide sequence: TGTGCCAGCAGCGCTTCCTTCCGGGACAGGGGTCCCAACACCGGGGAGCTGTTTTTT.

In nucleotides, the CDR3 is TGTGCCAGCAGATCGACAGGGGGCGGTTGGTATGGCTACACCTTC. Protein sequence: CASRSTGGGWYGYTF. V is TRBV28 and J is TRBJ1-2; TRBD1 aligns across 10 bases. This CDR3 is built from 15 residues. With 6 bases clipped from V and 5 bases from J, the junction kept 9 bases outside the gene matches. Germline CDR1 is MDHEN and CDR2 is SYDVKM.

The CDR3 reads CASSLLNEKLFF. In DNA form, the CDR3 reads TGTGCCAGCAGTTTACTTAATGAAAAACTGTTTTTT. J is TRBJ1-4 and V is TRBV12-3 or TRBV12-4; D unclear. The V end lost 2 bases, the J end lost 4 bases, and 2 bases lay between the germline ends. The CDR3 has 12 residues.

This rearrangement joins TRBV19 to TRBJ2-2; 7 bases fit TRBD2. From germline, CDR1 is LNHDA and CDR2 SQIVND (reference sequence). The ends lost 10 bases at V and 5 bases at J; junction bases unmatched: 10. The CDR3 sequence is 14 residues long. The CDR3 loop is CATMTSLKTGELFF. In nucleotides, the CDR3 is TGTGCCACTATGACTAGCTTGAAAACCGGGGAGCTGTTTTTT.

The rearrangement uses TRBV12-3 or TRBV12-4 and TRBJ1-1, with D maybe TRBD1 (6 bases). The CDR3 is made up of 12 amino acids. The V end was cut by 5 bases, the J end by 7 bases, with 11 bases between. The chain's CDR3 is CASSLGQYEAFF. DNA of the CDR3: TGTGCCAGCAGTCTTGGACAGTATGAAGCTTTCTTT.

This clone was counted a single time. As DNA, the CDR3 is TGTGCCAGCAGCCCGGGACGGGAGGGCTACACCTTC. Amino acid sequence: CASSPGREGYTF. The chain employs TRBV2 and TRBJ1-2, with D tentatively TRBD1 (5 bases). The CDR3 sequence is 12 residues long. Germline lookup yields CDR1 SNHLY and CDR2 FYNNEI. V was cut by 6 bases and J by 8 bases, with 13 bases left in between.

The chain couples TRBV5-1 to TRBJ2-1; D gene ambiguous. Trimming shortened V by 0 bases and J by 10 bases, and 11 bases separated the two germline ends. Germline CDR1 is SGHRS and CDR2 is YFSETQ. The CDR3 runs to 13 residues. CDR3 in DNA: TGCGCCAGCAGCTTGGGATTTAGCAACGAGCAGTTCTTC. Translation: CASSLGFSNEQFF.

In nucleotides, the CDR3 is TGCAGCGTTTTGACTAGCGGGCAGGACTCCTACAATGAGCAGTTCTTC. It translates to CSVLTSGQDSYNEQFF. The chain uses TRBV29-1 and TRBJ2-1; 10 bases are a match to TRBD2. CDR3 length: 16 amino acids. The germline gives CDR1 SQVTM, CDR2 ANQGSEA. The J segment lost 0 bases and the V segment lost 5 bases, leaving 7 bases of the junction unmatched.

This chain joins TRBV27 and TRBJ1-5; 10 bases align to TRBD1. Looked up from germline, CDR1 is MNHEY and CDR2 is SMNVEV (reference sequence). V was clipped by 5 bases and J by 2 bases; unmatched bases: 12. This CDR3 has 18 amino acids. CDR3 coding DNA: TGTGCCAGCAGTCCTGGAGGACAGGGGGACAGGGGCAATCAGCCCCAGCATTTT. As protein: CASSPGGQGDRGNQPQHF.

The CDR3 loop is CASSPTGNYGYTF. The CDR3 region has the DNA TGTGCCAGCAGCCCGACAGGGAACTATGGCTACACCTTC. J is TRBJ1-2 and V is TRBV28; 7 nucleotides line up with TRBD1. Losses at the gene ends were 6 bases for V and 2 bases for J; bases not matched to a gene: 3. The CDR3 totals 13 residues. CDR1 is MDHEN and CDR2 is SYDVKM in the germline V gene.

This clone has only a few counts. For the CDR3, the DNA is TGTGCCAGCAGTGCAGACGGCCTGGGCGGCTACACCTTC. Its translation: CASSADGLGGYTF. The V and J genes are TRBV2 and TRBJ1-2; D gene uncertain. There are 13 residues in the CDR3. V was shortened by 4 bases and J by 8 bases, with 14 bases between the two germline ends. In germline, CDR1 is SNHLY, CDR2 FYNNEI.

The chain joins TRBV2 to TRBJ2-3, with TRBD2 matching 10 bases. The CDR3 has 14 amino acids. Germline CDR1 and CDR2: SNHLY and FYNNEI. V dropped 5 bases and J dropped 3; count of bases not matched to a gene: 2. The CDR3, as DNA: TGTGCCAGCAGTAAGCGGGGGGGGACAGATACGCAGTATTTT. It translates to CASSKRGGTDTQYF.

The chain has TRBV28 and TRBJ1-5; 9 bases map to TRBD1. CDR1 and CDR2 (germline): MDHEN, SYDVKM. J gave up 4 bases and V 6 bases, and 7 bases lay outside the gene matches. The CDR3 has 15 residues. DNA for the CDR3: TGTGCCAGCAGGGGACAGGGCCTCAATAATCAGCCCCAGCATTTT. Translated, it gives CASRGQGLNNQPQHF.

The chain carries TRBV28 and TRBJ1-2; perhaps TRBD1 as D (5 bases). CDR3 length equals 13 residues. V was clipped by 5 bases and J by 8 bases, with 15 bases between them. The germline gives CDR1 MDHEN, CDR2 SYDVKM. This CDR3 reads CASSRTSGGGYTF. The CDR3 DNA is TGTGCCAGCAGTCGGACGTCGGGGGGAGGCTACACCTTC.

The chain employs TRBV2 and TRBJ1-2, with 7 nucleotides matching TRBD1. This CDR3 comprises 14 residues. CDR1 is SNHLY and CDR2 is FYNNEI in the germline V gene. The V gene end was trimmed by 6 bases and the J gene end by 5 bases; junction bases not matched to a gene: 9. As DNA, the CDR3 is TGTGCCAGCAGGTTGGAGGGGGCGGGTTATGGCTACACCTTC. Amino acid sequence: CASRLEGAGYGYTF.

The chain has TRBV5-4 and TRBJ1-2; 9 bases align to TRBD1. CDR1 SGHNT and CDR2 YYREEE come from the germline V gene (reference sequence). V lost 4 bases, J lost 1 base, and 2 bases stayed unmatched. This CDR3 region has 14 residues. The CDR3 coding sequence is TGTGCCAGCAGCCCGGACAGGGGTAACTATGGCTACACCTTC. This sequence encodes CASSPDRGNYGYTF.

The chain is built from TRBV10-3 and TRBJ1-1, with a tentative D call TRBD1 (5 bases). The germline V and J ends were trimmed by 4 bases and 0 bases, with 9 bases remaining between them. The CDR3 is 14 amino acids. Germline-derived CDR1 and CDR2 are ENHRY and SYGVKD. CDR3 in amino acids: CAISGRGLNTEAFF. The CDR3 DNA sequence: TGTGCCATCAGTGGGCGGGGCCTGAACACTGAAGCTTTCTTT.

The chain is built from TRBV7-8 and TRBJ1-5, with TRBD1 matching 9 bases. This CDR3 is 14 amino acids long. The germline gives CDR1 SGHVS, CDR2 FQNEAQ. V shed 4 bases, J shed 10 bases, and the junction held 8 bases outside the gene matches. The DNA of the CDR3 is TGTGCCAGCAGCTCAGGACAGGGGCCCCTCCCCCAGCATTTT. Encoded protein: CASSSGQGPLPQHF. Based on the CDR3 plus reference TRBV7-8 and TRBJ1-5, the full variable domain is GAGVSQSPRYKVAKRGQDVALRCDPISGHVSLFWYQQALGQGPEFLTYFQNEAQLDKSGLPSDRFFAERPEGSVSTLKIQRTQQEDSAVYLCASSSGQGPLPQHFGDGTRLSIL.

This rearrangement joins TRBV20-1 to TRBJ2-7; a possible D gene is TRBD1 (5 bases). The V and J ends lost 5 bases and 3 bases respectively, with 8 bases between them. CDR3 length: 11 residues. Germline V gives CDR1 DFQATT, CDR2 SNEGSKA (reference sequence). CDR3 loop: CSAGRVYEQYF. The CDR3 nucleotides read TGCAGTGCTGGCAGGGTCTACGAGCAGTACTTC.